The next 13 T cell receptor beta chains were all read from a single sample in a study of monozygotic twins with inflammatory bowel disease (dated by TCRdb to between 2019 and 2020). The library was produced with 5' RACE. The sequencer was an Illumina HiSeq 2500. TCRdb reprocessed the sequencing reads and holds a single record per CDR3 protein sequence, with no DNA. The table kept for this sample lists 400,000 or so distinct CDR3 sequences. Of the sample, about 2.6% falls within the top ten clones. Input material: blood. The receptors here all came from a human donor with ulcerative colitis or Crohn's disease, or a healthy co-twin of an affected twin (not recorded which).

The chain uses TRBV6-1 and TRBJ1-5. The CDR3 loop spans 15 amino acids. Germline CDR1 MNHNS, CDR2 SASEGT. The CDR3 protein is CASSSVGVGYQPQHF.

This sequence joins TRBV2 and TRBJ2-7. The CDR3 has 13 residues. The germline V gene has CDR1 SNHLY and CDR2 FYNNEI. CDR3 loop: CASTQGGSYEQYF.

The CDR3 reads CSATPGGTEAFF. The J gene is TRBJ1-1, the V gene TRBV20-1; no DNA is available, so the TRBD1 call from TCRdb remains unchecked. From germline, CDR1 is DFQATT and CDR2 SNEGSKA (reference sequence). The CDR3 is 12 residues long.

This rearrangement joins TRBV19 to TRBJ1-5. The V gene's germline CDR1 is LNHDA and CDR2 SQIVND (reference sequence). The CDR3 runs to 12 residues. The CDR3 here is CASSAPDQPQHF. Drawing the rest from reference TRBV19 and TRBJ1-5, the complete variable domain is DGGITQSPKYLFRKEGQNVTLSCEQNLNHDAMYWYRQDPGQGLRLIYYSQIVNDFQKGDIAEGYSVSREKKESFPLTVTSAQKNPTAFYLCASSAPDQPQHFGDGTRLSIL.

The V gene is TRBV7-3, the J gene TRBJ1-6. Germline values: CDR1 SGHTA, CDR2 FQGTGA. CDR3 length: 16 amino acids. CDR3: CASSLSIGSYNSPLHF.

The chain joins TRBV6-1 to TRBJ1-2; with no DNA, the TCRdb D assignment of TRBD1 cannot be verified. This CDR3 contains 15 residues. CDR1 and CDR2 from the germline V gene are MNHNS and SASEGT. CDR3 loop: CASRTQGQDFYGYTF.

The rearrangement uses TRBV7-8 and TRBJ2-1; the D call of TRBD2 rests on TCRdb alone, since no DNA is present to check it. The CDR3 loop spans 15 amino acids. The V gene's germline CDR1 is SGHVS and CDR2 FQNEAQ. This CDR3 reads CASSNTGTKADEQFF.

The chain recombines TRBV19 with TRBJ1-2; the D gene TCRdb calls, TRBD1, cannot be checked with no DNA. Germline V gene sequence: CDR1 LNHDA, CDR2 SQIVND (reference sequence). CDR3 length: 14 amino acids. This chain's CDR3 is CASSIPGSNYGYTF. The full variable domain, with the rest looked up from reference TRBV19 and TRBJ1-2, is DGGITQSPKYLFRKEGQNVTLSCEQNLNHDAMYWYRQDPGQGLRLIYYSQIVNDFQKGDIAEGYSVSREKKESFPLTVTSAQKNPTAFYLCASSIPGSNYGYTFGSGTRLTVV.

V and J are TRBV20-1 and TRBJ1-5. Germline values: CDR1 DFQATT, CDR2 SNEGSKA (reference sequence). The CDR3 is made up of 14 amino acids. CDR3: CSARDRTSKAPQHF.

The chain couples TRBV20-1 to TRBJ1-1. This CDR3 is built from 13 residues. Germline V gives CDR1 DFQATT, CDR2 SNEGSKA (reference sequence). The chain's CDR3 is CSARRPINTEAFF.

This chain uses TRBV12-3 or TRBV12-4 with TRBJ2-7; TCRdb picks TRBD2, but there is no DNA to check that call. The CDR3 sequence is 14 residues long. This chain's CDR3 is CASSLSTGSYEQYF.

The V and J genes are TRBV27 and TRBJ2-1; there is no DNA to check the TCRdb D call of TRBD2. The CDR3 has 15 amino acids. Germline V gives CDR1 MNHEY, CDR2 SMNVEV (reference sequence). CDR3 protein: CASSTTSGSKNEQFF.

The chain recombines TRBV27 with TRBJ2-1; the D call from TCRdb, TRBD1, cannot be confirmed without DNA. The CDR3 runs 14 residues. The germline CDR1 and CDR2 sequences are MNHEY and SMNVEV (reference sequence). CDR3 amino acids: CASSFPGVYNEQFF.